A selection of T cell receptor beta chains follows, all from one sample in a study of blood T cells in healthy people across ages. TCRdb re-called the 5' RACE reads through MiXCR, storing one row per CDR3 protein. The sample has 750,000 to 950,000 distinct CDR3 sequences, about 48% seen once; the top ten hold roughly two fifths. The source material was blood. The receptors were gathered from a man of 80 years or more in good health. The CDR3 runs from the conserved cysteine through the conserved F or W. A D gene is named only where the DNA matches it firmly. Clone sizes are given selectively: once, few, many, or a class where the clone is expanded.

clone size	D gene	J gene	V gene	CDR3 protein	CDR3 DNA
few	TRBD1	TRBJ2-7	TRBV10-3	CAISEAWDSYEQYF	TGTGCCATCAGTGAGGCCTGGGACAGCTACGAGCAGTACTTC
NA	TRBD2	TRBJ2-3	TRBV7-2	CASSFSGFTTGTQYF	TGTGCCAGCAGCTTTAGCGGGTTCACCACAGGTACGCAGTATTTT
NA	NA	TRBJ1-2	TRBV6-5	CASSFGAAINYGYTF	TGTGCCAGCTCGTTCGGGGCAGCCATCAACTATGGCTACACCTTC
few	NA	TRBJ2-1	TRBV20-1	CSARDRGASDYNEQFF	TGCAGTGCTAGAGATCGGGGCGCTAGCGACTACAATGAGCAGTTCTTC
NA	NA	TRBJ1-1	TRBV3-1	CASSQARTTETFF	TGTGCCAGCAGCCAAGCCAGAACCACTGAAACTTTCTTT
few	TRBD1	TRBJ1-2	TRBV6-5	CASGQGGGYGYTF	TGTGCCAGCGGCCAAGGGGGCGGCTATGGCTACACCTTC
NA	TRBD1	TRBJ1-5	TRBV2	CASRRSGTGDQPQHF	TGTGCCAGCAGGCGAAGCGGGACAGGGGATCAGCCCCAGCATTTT
NA	NA	TRBJ1-1	TRBV9	CASSEFLGANTEAFF	TGTGCCAGCAGCGAATTCCTAGGGGCGAACACTGAAGCTTTCTTT
NA	TRBD1	TRBJ2-7	TRBV28	CASSPPQGQAYEQYF	TGTGCCAGCAGTCCCCCACAGGGGCAAGCCTACGAGCAGTACTTC
NA	NA	TRBJ2-4	TRBV2	CASLPPQGEENIQYF	TGTGCCAGCCTGCCCCCACAGGGTGAGGAAAACATTCAGTACTTC
few	TRBD2	TRBJ2-5	TRBV5-1	CASSLNVAGSGETQYF	TGCGCCAGCAGCTTGAATGTAGCGGGGTCAGGCGAGACCCAGTACTTC
NA	TRBD1	TRBJ2-7	TRBV10-3	CAISDRGQGYGEQYF	TGTGCCATCAGTGACCGGGGACAGGGATATGGCGAGCAGTACTTC
NA	NA	TRBJ1-2	TRBV12-3/TRBV12-4	CASSPRMYRENYGYTF	TGTGCCAGCAGCCCTCGAATGTATCGGGAAAACTATGGCTACACCTTC
few	TRBD1	TRBJ2-7	TRBV20-1	CSASPGTGGYEQYF	TGCAGTGCTAGCCCCGGGACAGGGGGCTACGAGCAGTACTTC
few	TRBD2	TRBJ2-7	TRBV27	CASSLSKASGRAYEQYF	TGTGCCAGCAGTTTATCGAAAGCTAGCGGGAGGGCCTACGAGCAGTACTTC
many	NA	TRBJ2-3	TRBV20-1	CSASQGRDAYF	TGCAGTGCTTCGCAGGGGAGAGACGCGTATTTT
few	NA	TRBJ2-5	TRBV7-9	CASSLNAFQETQYF	TGTGCCAGCAGCTTAAACGCTTTTCAAGAGACCCAGTACTTC
NA	NA	TRBJ2-5	TRBV7-9	CASSLASPAGTQYF	TGTGCCAGCAGCTTAGCATCCCCCGCGGGGACCCAGTACTTC
NA	TRBD1	TRBJ2-7	TRBV10-3	CASKQGAGYEQYF	TGTGCCTCTAAACAGGGGGCGGGCTACGAGCAGTACTTC
NA	TRBD1	TRBJ2-7	TRBV20-1	CSARDLDRGNSYEQYF	TGCAGTGCTAGAGATCTCGACAGGGGGAACTCCTACGAGCAGTACTTC
NA	NA	TRBJ1-6	TRBV27	CASSLVASSYNSPLHF	TGTGCCAGCAGTTTAGTGGCTAGCTCCTATAATTCACCCCTCCACTTT
NA	NA	TRBJ2-1	TRBV12-3/TRBV12-4	CASSPGWSGSYNEQFF	TGTGCCAGCAGCCCCGGGTGGAGCGGCTCCTACAATGAGCAGTTCTTC
NA	TRBD2	TRBJ2-1	TRBV7-9	CASSGTSGSTGSYNEQFF	TGTGCCAGCAGCGGGACTAGCGGGAGTACAGGGTCCTACAATGAGCAGTTCTTC
NA	NA	TRBJ1-1	TRBV7-8	CASSPPGDTEAFF	TGTGCCAGCAGCCCGCCAGGGGATACTGAAGCTTTCTTT
once	TRBD1	TRBJ2-3	TRBV29-1	CSVGQGGTTDTQYF	TGCAGCGTTGGACAGGGGGGCACAACAGATACGCAGTATTTT
NA	NA	TRBJ2-1	TRBV20-1	CSARSRSVEQFF	TGCAGTGCCCGAAGTCGGTCGGTAGAGCAGTTCTTC
NA	NA	TRBJ1-5	TRBV18	CASSHGGGGTNQPQHF	TGTGCCAGCTCACACGGCGGCGGGGGTACAAATCAGCCCCAGCATTTT
many	TRBD1	TRBJ2-5	TRBV25-1	CASSETKGGTGKETQYF	TGTGCCAGCAGTGAAACTAAAGGCGGGACAGGGAAGGAGACCCAGTACTTC
few	TRBD1	TRBJ2-3	TRBV6-6	CASTDREGGTDTQYF	TGTGCCAGCACAGACAGGGAAGGAGGCACAGATACGCAGTATTTT
NA	NA	TRBJ2-7	TRBV7-9	CASSPNGICEQYF	TGTGCCAGCAGCCCCAACGGAATCTGTGAGCAGTACTTC
NA	TRBD1	TRBJ2-1	TRBV5-1	CASSPGTGWDEQFF	TGCGCCAGCAGCCCCGGGACAGGATGGGATGAGCAGTTCTTC
few	TRBD1	TRBJ2-7	TRBV24-1	CATSDPRQGNEQYF	TGTGCCACCAGTGATCCTCGACAGGGGAACGAGCAGTACTTC
NA	TRBD2	TRBJ2-7	TRBV4-1	CASSPGPGLGSNEQYF	TGCGCCAGCAGCCCAGGACCGGGACTAGGCTCCAATGAGCAGTACTTC
NA	NA	TRBJ1-2	TRBV30	CAWTGHYGYTF	TGTGCCTGGACGGGCCATTATGGCTACACCTTC
NA	NA	TRBJ2-7	TRBV10-3	CAISGSPYEQYF	TGTGCCATCAGTGGGTCCCCCTACGAGCAGTACTTC
many	TRBD2	TRBJ2-7	TRBV4-1	CASSQGLAGDEQYF	TGCGCCAGCAGCCAAGGGCTAGCGGGAGACGAGCAGTACTTC
NA	NA	TRBJ2-5	TRBV27	CASTSSGTQYF	TGTGCCAGCACCTCTTCGGGGACCCAGTACTTC
NA	TRBD1	TRBJ1-2	TRBV12-3/TRBV12-4	CASRRQGASYGYTF	TGTGCCAGCAGGAGACAGGGGGCGTCCTATGGCTACACCTTC
NA	TRBD1	TRBJ1-2	TRBV6-5	CASSYKISRQGANYGYTF	TGTGCCAGCAGTTACAAGATCTCTCGGCAGGGGGCTAACTATGGCTACACCTTC
NA	NA	TRBJ2-3	TRBV7-9	CASSLTEKNTDTQYF	TGTGCCAGCAGTCTGACGGAGAAGAACACAGATACGCAGTATTTT